A single sample gave rise to the 27 T cell receptor beta chains below, sequenced in a study of CD8+CD57+ T cells in acquired aplastic anemia. Genomic DNA, serving as template, underwent TCR beta VDJ and CDR3 profiling. In TCRdb, the reads were re-called with MiXCR into one record per CDR3 protein. Altogether about 220,000 distinct CDR3 sequences are present, 34% being singletons, with the ten largest covering about 1.1%. The sample comprised sorted CD4+, CD8+, or CD8+CD57+ T cells (not recorded which) from PBMCs. The origin of the receptors is a human donor in good health, serving as a control.

Concerning this clonotype: This clone may be a read error of a much larger clone one base away. Here the CDR3 DNA reads TGTGCCAGTAGAACTCGTCGGTGGGGACAGTCAGACCAGCCCCAGCATTTT. As protein: CASRTRRWGQSDQPQHF. The rearrangement joins TRBV19 to TRBJ1-5; 7 bases fit TRBD1. The length of the CDR3 is 17 residues. J gave up 7 bases and V 6 bases, and 18 bases lay outside the gene matches. Germline V CDR1 and CDR2: LNHDA, SQIVND (reference sequence).

Concerning this clonotype itself: A single base separates this from a much larger clone, so it may be a read error. This rearrangement joins TRBV7-9 to TRBJ2-5; D perhaps matches TRBD2 (6 bases). V lost 3 bases and J lost 0, with 14 bases in between. The CDR3 sequence is 16 residues long. Germline loops: CDR1 SEHNR, CDR2 FQNEAQ (reference sequence). CDR3 protein: CASSFLGAGYQETQYF. The CDR3 DNA follows: TGTGCCAGCAGCTTTCTAGGTGCGGGGTACCAAGAGACCCAGTACTTC.

This clonotype occurred many times. This rearrangement joins TRBV2 to TRBJ2-5; D remains unclear. This CDR3 comprises 12 residues. The V end lost 7 bases, the J end lost 3 bases, and 9 bases lay between the germline ends. Germline CDR1 is SNHLY and CDR2 is FYNNEI. In DNA form, the CDR3 reads TGTGCCAGCACGGCTAACGAAGAGACCCAGTACTTC. It specifies CASTANEETQYF.

The genes are TRBV20-1 and TRBJ1-1, with D unresolved. The CDR3 runs to 13 residues. Trimming stripped 0 bases from V and 7 bases from J, with 12 bases between. The germline V gene encodes CDR1 DFQATT and CDR2 SNEGSKA (reference sequence). The CDR3 DNA reads TGCAGTGCTAGAGAGGGGATAAAAGGTGAAGCTTTCTTT. Residues: CSAREGIKGEAFF.

This clonotype has a count of ten or more. CDR3 coding DNA: TGTGCCAGCTCGACAGGGGGCCCCTACGAGCAGTACTTC. Its protein product is CASSTGGPYEQYF. This sequence joins TRBV2 and TRBJ2-7; 10 nucleotides match TRBD1. CDR1 SNHLY and CDR2 FYNNEI come from the germline V gene. The CDR3 length is 13 residues. V dropped 8 bases and J dropped 2; count of bases not matched to a gene: 3.

Regarding this clonotype: Since the CDR3 does not end with the conserved phenylalanine or tryptophan, this likely comes from a read error. This chain links TRBV20-1 with TRBJ1-2; 7 nucleotides align to TRBD1. This CDR3 comprises 14 residues. Germline lookup yields CDR1 DFQATT and CDR2 SNEGSKA (reference sequence). J gave up 4 bases and V 0 bases, and 5 bases lay outside the gene matches. CDR3 nucleotide sequence: TGCAGTGCTAGAGACAACAGGGGCTCCTATGGCTACACCTCC. It codes for CSARDNRGSYGYTS.

This clonotype was counted only a few times. V usage is TRBV5-1 and J usage is TRBJ2-1, with TRBD1 matching over 7 bases. With V trimmed by 0 bases and J by 1 base, 4 bases remained unmatched. CDR1 and CDR2 from the germline V gene are SGHRS and YFSETQ. CDR3 length: 16 amino acids. The CDR3 sequence is CASSLEAGGSYNEQFF. The CDR3 DNA is TGCGCCAGCAGCTTGGAGGCAGGGGGATCCTACAATGAGCAGTTCTTC.

This clonotype showed up many times. V usage is TRBV19 and J usage is TRBJ1-5; D not resolved. CDR1 is LNHDA, CDR2 SQIVND, per germline (reference sequence). The length of the CDR3 is 16 residues. Trimming removed 9 bases from V and 5 bases from J, with 23 bases in between. This CDR3 reads CASDLDGIWTDQPQHF. Written as DNA, the CDR3 is TGTGCCAGCGACTTAGATGGGATTTGGACGGATCAGCCCCAGCATTTT.

The chain employs TRBV30 and TRBJ1-3, with D uncertain. The CDR3 covers 12 residues. CDR1 and CDR2 (germline): GTSNPN, SVGIG (reference sequence). V gave up 5 bases and J gave up 3 bases, with 8 bases separating them. The DNA for the CDR3 is TGTGCCTGGCAGAACAGTGGAAACACCATATATTTT. Amino acids: CAWQNSGNTIYF.

This clonotype was observed many times. The V gene is TRBV7-2, the J gene TRBJ2-1, with D uncertain. The CDR3 totals 16 residues. V lost 1 base, J lost 2 bases, and 12 bases lay in between. Per germline, CDR1 SGHTA and CDR2 FQGNSA. CDR3 sequence reads: CASSLGSPIAYNEQFF. CDR3 DNA sequence: TGTGCCAGCAGCTTAGGTTCGCCTATAGCCTACAATGAGCAGTTCTTC.

This clonotype was counted ten times or more. CDR3 in amino acids: CSARDTQGALGYTF. Here the CDR3 DNA reads TGCAGTGCTAGAGACACACAGGGGGCCTTAGGCTACACCTTC. The V and J genes are TRBV20-1 and TRBJ1-2; 9 bases align to TRBD1. Trimming took 0 bases from V and 8 from J; bases not matched to a gene: 7. Looked up from germline, CDR1 is DFQATT and CDR2 is SNEGSKA (reference sequence). The CDR3 consists of 14 residues.

The J gene is TRBJ2-7, the V gene TRBV2, with D unresolved. The germline CDR1 and CDR2 sequences are SNHLY and FYNNEI. The CDR3 is 12 residues long. The CDR3 coding sequence is TGTGCTACAGCGCCCAACGACTACGAGCAGTACTTC. Protein sequence: CATAPNDYEQYF.

The V and J genes are TRBV28 and TRBJ2-3, with 10 bases aligning to TRBD1. The CDR3 is made up of 16 amino acids. Germline lookup yields CDR1 MDHEN and CDR2 SYDVKM. With 5 bases clipped from V and 5 bases from J, the junction kept 10 bases outside the gene matches. Written as DNA, the CDR3 is TGTGCCAGCAGTGCCACCGGGACAGGGGTGGGAGATACGCAGTATTTT. As protein: CASSATGTGVGDTQYF.

V usage is TRBV10-2 and J usage is TRBJ1-5; possibly TRBD1 for D (6 bases). Germline CDR1 is WSHSY and CDR2 is SAAADI. The CDR3 has 15 amino acids. With 10 bases removed from V and 2 bases from J, the gap between germline ends came to 18 bases. CDR3 in amino acids: CAIRGEGGGNQPQHF. For the CDR3, the DNA is TGCGCCATCAGGGGCGAGGGGGGTGGCAATCAGCCCCAGCATTTT.

Remarks on this clonotype: The junction departs from the called germline gene at one end, perhaps through a read error. The rearrangement joins TRBV5-1 to TRBJ2-5; no clear D gene. Germline lookup yields CDR1 SGHRS and CDR2 YFSETQ. The CDR3 is 12 amino acids. In DNA form, the CDR3 reads TGCGCCGGCAGCTTAACGCAAGAGACCCAGTACTTC. Translation gives CAGSLTQETQYF. Full variable domain (outside the CDR3, taken from reference TRBV5-1 and TRBJ2-5): KAGVTQTPRYLIKTRGQQVTLSCSPISGHRSVSWYQQTPGQGLQFLFEYFSETQRNKGNFPGRFSGRQFSNSRSEMNVSTLELGDSALYLCAGSLTQETQYFGPGTRLLVL.

This chain joins TRBV10-3 and TRBJ1-3; no clear D. Trimming shortened V by 4 bases and J by 7 bases, and 5 bases separated the two germline ends. The CDR3 runs 11 residues. CDR1 and CDR2 (germline): ENHRY, SYGVKD. This CDR3 reads CAISGSNTIYF. The CDR3, as DNA: TGTGCCATCAGTGGGTCGAACACCATATATTTT.

This clonotype was observed many times. The chain uses TRBV20-1 and TRBJ1-2; D unclear. CDR1 is DFQATT and CDR2 is SNEGSKA in the germline V gene (reference sequence). The V and J ends lost 0 bases and 2 bases respectively, with 10 bases between them. This CDR3 comprises 14 residues. The DNA of the CDR3 is TGCAGTGCTAGAGATCTCGCAGCAAACTATGGCTACACCTTC. This sequence encodes CSARDLAANYGYTF.

This clonotype was recorded at least ten times. This chain uses TRBV7-3 with TRBJ2-7; D might be TRBD1 or TRBD2, each matching 6 bases. Per the germline V gene, CDR1 is SGHTA and CDR2 is FQGTGA. The CDR3 spans 14 residues. V was cut by 6 bases and J by 7 bases, with 19 bases left in between. CDR3 DNA sequence: TGTGCCAGCAGGACAGGAGGGAGCACTCGGGAGCAGTACTTC. Translation: CASRTGGSTREQYF. The whole variable domain, filled in from reference TRBV7-3 and TRBJ2-7, reads GAGVSQTPSNKVTEKGKYVELRCDPISGHTALYWYRQSLGQGPEFLIYFQGTGAADDSGLPNDRFFAVRPEGSVSTLKIQRTERGDSAVYLCASRTGGSTREQYFGPGTRLTVT.

Turning to this clonotype: A much bigger clone sits one base away, suggesting this may be a read error. The chain links TRBV5-1 to TRBJ1-2, with TRBD1 matching 8 bases. The germline gives CDR1 SGHRS, CDR2 YFSETQ. J was trimmed by 4 bases and V by 6 bases; bases with no gene match: 8. The CDR3 loop spans 14 amino acids. CDR3 protein: CASNRGQVGYGYTF. CDR3 nucleotide sequence: TGCGCCAGCAACCGGGGACAGGTCGGCTATGGCTACACCTTC.

In regard to this clonotype: Its ends do not fully match the called genes, so a read error is possible. The chain uses TRBV5-1 and TRBJ1-1; 7 nucleotides agree with TRBD1. This CDR3 comprises 15 residues. CDR1 is SGHRS and CDR2 is YFSETQ in the germline V gene. The CDR3 nucleotides read TGCGCCAGCACTTCGGGGACAGCAATGAACACTGATGCTTTCTTT. Residues: CASTSGTAMNTDAFF.

This clonotype was recorded many times. This chain joins TRBV20-1 and TRBJ1-2, with D tentatively TRBD1 (5 bases). Germline V gives CDR1 DFQATT, CDR2 SNEGSKA (reference sequence). V was clipped by 2 bases and J by 8 bases, with 15 bases between them. The CDR3 totals 13 residues. The CDR3: CSARTPGQDGYTF. CDR3 nucleotides: TGCAGTGCTAGAACCCCGGGGCAAGACGGCTACACCTTC.

Comments on this clonotype: In this CDR3 the conserved last residue, phenylalanine or tryptophan, is missing, so a read error is likely. The V call is TRBV7-9, the J call TRBJ2-7, with D possibly TRBD2 on 5 matching bases. CDR1 is SEHNR and CDR2 is FQNEAQ in the germline V gene (reference sequence). With 8 bases removed from V and 3 bases from J, the gap between germline ends came to 14 bases. This CDR3 contains 13 residues. The CDR3 bases are TGTGCCAGCGGCCAGGACGGGGACTACGAGCAGTACCTC. Translation gives CASGQDGDYEQYL.

V usage is TRBV6-4 and J usage is TRBJ2-3, with D possibly TRBD2 on 6 matching bases. The V gene's germline CDR1 is MRHNA and CDR2 SNTAGT. The ends were cut back, 8 bases at V and 5 bases at J, with 20 bases in the middle. This CDR3 has 15 residues. The CDR3: CASSIRGITGDTQYF. In DNA form, the CDR3 reads TGTGCCAGCTCTATACGGGGGATTACGGGAGATACGCAGTATTTT.

This clonotype was picked up many times. V gene TRBV24-1 combines with J gene TRBJ1-3, with a possible D match to TRBD1 (5 bases). The germline gives CDR1 KGHDR, CDR2 SFDVKD. Between the trimmed V and J ends, which lost 2 bases and 11 bases, there was a span of 9 bases. This CDR3 has 12 residues. The CDR3 nucleotides read TGTGCCACCAGTGATTCGGGGACCGCCATATATTTT. It specifies CATSDSGTAIYF.

The CDR3 is CASTYPGQRNTEAFF. CDR3 DNA sequence: TGTGCCAGTACCTATCCGGGACAGAGGAACACTGAAGCTTTCTTT. This rearrangement joins TRBV19 to TRBJ1-1, with 7 bases that match TRBD1. The V and J ends lost 7 bases and 1 base, in that order; junction bases with no gene match: 9. Germline CDR1 LNHDA, CDR2 SQIVND (reference sequence). The CDR3 is 15 amino acids. The full variable domain, with the rest looked up from reference TRBV19 and TRBJ1-1, is DGGITQSPKYLFRKEGQNVTLSCEQNLNHDAMYWYRQDPGQGLRLIYYSQIVNDFQKGDIAEGYSVSREKKESFPLTVTSAQKNPTAFYLCASTYPGQRNTEAFFGQGTRLTVV.

V usage is TRBV19 and J usage is TRBJ1-5; D gene uncertain. The ends were cut back, 3 bases at V and 7 bases at J, with 10 bases in the middle. This CDR3 spans 13 amino acids. The germline CDR1 and CDR2 sequences are LNHDA and SQIVND (reference sequence). This CDR3 is CASSISLSQPQHF. The CDR3, as DNA: TGTGCCAGTAGTATCTCTCTGTCCCAGCCCCAGCATTTT.

This clonotype has just a few counts. The chain is built from TRBV11-2 and TRBJ1-4; 7 bases are shared with TRBD1. The length of the CDR3 is 15 residues. V lost 6 bases to trimming and J lost 8 bases; unmatched junction nucleotides: 12. The germline V gene encodes CDR1 SGHAT and CDR2 FQNNGV. The CDR3, as DNA: TGTGCCAGCAGTTCAACAGGGGCCATTGGGGAAAAACTGTTTTTT. Its protein is CASSSTGAIGEKLFF.